The source of this T cell receptor (beta chain) is a study of shared clonotypes between healthy human individuals. Repertoires were generated with immunoSEQ multiplex PCR, while TCRdb's copy carries only in-frame clones and drops some. The sample has about 1 million clones; more than 60% are singletons. Germline CDR1 is GTSNPN and CDR2 is SVGIG (reference sequence). This CDR3 region has 14 residues. This clone was seen a single time. Germline is not matched at one junction end, which may reflect a read error. The receptor comes from a man aged 18 to 35 in good health. Specimen: memory CD4+ T cells sorted from blood. Documented subset: CD45RA-negative fraction. The J gene is TRBJ2-7, the V gene TRBV30; TRBD1 aligns across 7 bases. The chain's CDR3 is CAWREPGQARAVNF. The CDR3 nucleotides are TGTGCCTGGAGGGAACCCGGACAGGCTCGGGCAGTGAACTTC.